One sample yielded the 5 T cell receptor beta chains listed below, sequenced in a study of vaccination effects on CD4 cells after COVID-19. Clones were read by immunoSEQ multiplex PCR, and TCRdb kept only the in-frame ones, dropping some. The data hold tens of thousands of clones, with roughly 74% observed a single time. Antigen-specific CD4+ T cells were expanded (with viral peptide pools) by the ViraFEST assay ahead of sequencing. The authors isolated CD4+ T cells after more than eight days of culture. None of these healthy vaccinees had been infected with SARS-CoV-2 before vaccination. Antigens for these TCRs are unknown. Specimen: CD4+ T cells from PBMCs cultured with HCoV-NL63 spike peptides, collected before COVID-19 vaccination. These receptors all stem from a human donor who received a COVID-19 vaccine.

This clone was counted a few times. V usage is TRBV7-2 and J usage is TRBJ2-7; D ambiguous. V lost 2 bases and J lost 3, with 11 bases in between. Germline V CDR1 and CDR2: SGHTA, FQGNSA. There are 14 residues in the CDR3. The CDR3 DNA reads as TGTGCCAGCAGCTTATATCCCGCAAACTACGAGCAGTACGTC. It specifies CASSLYPANYEQYV.

This clone was found a few times. This rearrangement joins TRBV7-2 to TRBJ2-3, with 11 bases fitting TRBD2. The V gene end was trimmed by 3 bases and the J gene end by 2 bases; junction bases not matched to a gene: 4. This CDR3 has 16 amino acids. The germline gives CDR1 SGHTA, CDR2 FQGNSA. The CDR3 DNA sequence: TGTGCCAGCAGCTTGCGACTAGCGGGGAACACAGATACGCAGTATTTT. It translates to CASSLRLAGNTDTQYF.

The chain employs TRBV7-9 and TRBJ1-4, with D possibly being TRBD1 (5 bases). Trimming took 5 bases from V and 0 from J, leaving 19 bases between them. The CDR3 is 18 residues long. The V gene's germline CDR1 is SEHNR and CDR2 FQNEAQ (reference sequence). CDR3 DNA: TGTGCCAGCAGCCGGGGCCTGGGGGATACTGCAACTAATGAAAAACTGTTTTTT. Translated: CASSRGLGDTATNEKLFF.

The chain recombines TRBV7-8 with TRBJ1-1; D not certain. The germline gives CDR1 SGHVS, CDR2 FQNEAQ. This CDR3 comprises 13 residues. V dropped 1 base and J dropped 1 base, with 4 bases sitting between them. CDR3: CASSLGTNTEAFF. DNA for the CDR3: TGTGCCAGCAGCTTAGGGACGAACACTGAAGCTTTCTTT.

V gene TRBV6-5 combines with J gene TRBJ2-7, with 7 positions matching TRBD1. This CDR3 is 15 amino acids long. Germline V gives CDR1 MNHEY, CDR2 SVGAGI. After removal of 10 bases from V and 0 bases from J, the junction contained 12 bases not matched to a gene. CDR3 amino acids: CATKRDSTISYEQYV. CDR3 coding DNA: TGTGCCACAAAGAGGGACAGCACTATCTCCTACGAGCAGTACGTC.